Listed below are T cell receptor beta chains from one sample, sequenced in a study of cytotoxic CD8 clonotypes in ibrutinib-treated CLL. Assay: immunoSEQ multiplex PCR; the TCRdb copy retains only in-frame clones and omits some. The sample holds more than 200,000 clones, less than 75% seen once. This sample comprised PBMCs, obtained after 24 months of ibrutinib treatment. All receptors come from a human donor with chronic lymphocytic leukemia. The CDR3 runs from the conserved cysteine through the conserved F or W. A D gene is named only where the DNA matches it firmly. The size field is filled for only some rows; it gives once, few, many or a size class.

j_gene: TRBJ2-7
abundance: NA
v_gene: TRBV10-3
d_gene: TRBD2
CDR3aa: CATSMTSGSSYEQYF
CDR3nt: TGTGCCACCAGTATGACTAGCGGGAGCTCCTACGAGCAGTACTTC

j_gene: TRBJ1-5
abundance: NA
v_gene: TRBV20-1
d_gene: NA
CDR3aa: CSARSGAAQHF
CDR3nt: TGCAGTGCTAGAAGCGGCGCGGCCCAGCATTTT

j_gene: TRBJ2-7
abundance: NA
v_gene: TRBV6-5
d_gene: TRBD1
CDR3aa: CASRDRGYEQYF
CDR3nt: TGTGCCAGCAGGGACAGGGGATACGAGCAGTACTTC

j_gene: TRBJ2-2
abundance: few
v_gene: TRBV11-2
d_gene: TRBD1
CDR3aa: CASSLGLLRQGTNTGELFF
CDR3nt: TGTGCCAGCAGCTTAGGACTTCTGAGACAGGGGACGAACACCGGGGAGCTGTTTTTT

j_gene: TRBJ2-7
abundance: NA
v_gene: TRBV27
d_gene: NA
CDR3aa: CASTKLPGGYYEQYF
CDR3nt: TGTGCCAGCACCAAACTGCCCGGGGGCTACTACGAGCAGTACTTC

j_gene: TRBJ2-7
abundance: NA
v_gene: TRBV27
d_gene: NA
CDR3aa: CASSPPRLAEQYF
CDR3nt: TGTGCCAGCAGCCCCCCTAGGTTGGCCGAGCAGTACTTC

j_gene: TRBJ2-7
abundance: NA
v_gene: TRBV29-1
d_gene: TRBD2
CDR3aa: CSVEEPGLAGEQYF
CDR3nt: TGCAGCGTTGAAGAACCGGGACTAGCGGGCGAGCAGTACTTC

j_gene: TRBJ2-7
abundance: few
v_gene: TRBV6-1
d_gene: TRBD2
CDR3aa: CASSAGLAETFYTTYEQYF
CDR3nt: TGTGCCAGCAGTGCCGGACTAGCGGAGACCTTCTACACTACGTACGAGCAGTACTTC

j_gene: TRBJ2-7
abundance: NA
v_gene: TRBV19
d_gene: NA
CDR3aa: CASSGPEPYEQYF
CDR3nt: TGTGCCAGTAGTGGTCCAGAACCCTACGAGCAGTACTTC

j_gene: TRBJ2-7
abundance: NA
v_gene: TRBV28
d_gene: NA
CDR3aa: CASSLVREQYF
CDR3nt: TGTGCCAGCAGTTTAGTGCGGGAGCAGTACTTC

j_gene: TRBJ2-7
abundance: once
v_gene: TRBV9
d_gene: TRBD2
CDR3aa: CASSVGGQRSYEQYF
CDR3nt: TGTGCCAGCAGCGTGGGAGGGCAGCGCTCCTACGAGCAGTACTTC

j_gene: TRBJ1-3
abundance: NA
v_gene: TRBV15
d_gene: NA
CDR3aa: CATSPRGGNTIYF
CDR3nt: TGTGCCACCAGTCCCAGGGGAGGAAACACCATATATTTT

j_gene: TRBJ2-1
abundance: NA
v_gene: TRBV4-1
d_gene: NA
CDR3aa: CASSQDAPSYNEQFF
CDR3nt: TGCGCCAGCAGCCAAGATGCGCCATCCTACAATGAGCAGTTCTTC

j_gene: TRBJ2-7
abundance: NA
v_gene: TRBV6-1
d_gene: NA
CDR3aa: CASRDLALAYEQYF
CDR3nt: TGTGCCAGCAGGGACCTAGCTTTGGCCTACGAGCAGTACTTC

j_gene: TRBJ2-3
abundance: NA
v_gene: TRBV27
d_gene: TRBD1
CDR3aa: CASSYSGQGTDTQYF
CDR3nt: TGTGCCAGCAGTTATTCCGGACAGGGGACAGATACGCAGTATTTT

j_gene: TRBJ1-2
abundance: NA
v_gene: TRBV27
d_gene: NA
CDR3aa: CASSSAAGRGSYGYTF
CDR3nt: TGTGCCAGCAGTTCCGCTGCGGGACGGGGATCTTATGGCTACACCTTC

j_gene: TRBJ1-5
abundance: NA
v_gene: TRBV4-2
d_gene: TRBD1
CDR3aa: CASSQADRVSDQPQHF
CDR3nt: TGTGCCAGCAGCCAAGCGGACAGGGTGAGCGATCAGCCCCAGCATTTT

j_gene: TRBJ1-2
abundance: few
v_gene: TRBV4-1
d_gene: TRBD1
CDR3aa: CASSQEEGAASMANYGYTF
CDR3nt: TGCGCCAGCAGCCAAGAGGAGGGGGCTGCTAGTATGGCTAACTATGGCTACACCTTC

j_gene: TRBJ1-1
abundance: NA
v_gene: TRBV30
d_gene: NA
CDR3aa: CAWSLKQQTEAFF
CDR3nt: TGTGCCTGGAGTCTCAAACAGCAGACTGAAGCTTTCTTT

j_gene: TRBJ2-7
abundance: NA
v_gene: TRBV28
d_gene: NA
CDR3aa: CASLGTVPYEQYF
CDR3nt: TGTGCCAGCCTAGGGACGGTTCCCTACGAGCAGTACTTC

j_gene: TRBJ2-5
abundance: few
v_gene: TRBV29-1
d_gene: NA
CDR3aa: CSVGEETQYF
CDR3nt: TGCAGCGTTGGCGAGGAGACCCAGTACTTC

j_gene: TRBJ2-7
abundance: NA
v_gene: TRBV4-2
d_gene: TRBD2
CDR3aa: CASSQETSGTYEQYF
CDR3nt: TGTGCCAGCAGCCAAGAGACTAGCGGGACTTACGAGCAGTACTTC

j_gene: TRBJ2-1
abundance: NA
v_gene: TRBV28
d_gene: NA
CDR3aa: CASSGTKPNEQFF
CDR3nt: TGTGCCAGTTCCGGGACCAAGCCCAATGAGCAGTTCTTC

j_gene: TRBJ1-2
abundance: NA
v_gene: TRBV30
d_gene: TRBD1
CDR3aa: CAWSVGQVNYGYTF
CDR3nt: TGTGCCTGGAGTGTAGGACAGGTTAACTATGGCTACACCTTC

j_gene: TRBJ1-1
abundance: NA
v_gene: TRBV29-1
d_gene: TRBD1
CDR3aa: CSAGQLEMNTEAFF
CDR3nt: TGCAGCGCGGGACAGCTGGAGATGAACACTGAAGCTTTCTTT

j_gene: TRBJ2-1
abundance: NA
v_gene: TRBV19
d_gene: NA
CDR3aa: CASTDTINEQFF
CDR3nt: TGTGCCAGTACCGACACTATAAATGAGCAGTTCTTC

j_gene: TRBJ1-2
abundance: NA
v_gene: TRBV30
d_gene: NA
CDR3aa: CAWSVSQNYGYTF
CDR3nt: TGTGCCTGGAGTGTAAGTCAGAACTATGGCTACACCTTC

j_gene: TRBJ1-5
abundance: few
v_gene: TRBV6-5
d_gene: NA
CDR3aa: CASGPGRTNQPQHF
CDR3nt: TGTGCCAGCGGACCGGGCCGGACAAATCAGCCCCAGCATTTT

j_gene: TRBJ2-1
abundance: NA
v_gene: TRBV10-3
d_gene: NA
CDR3aa: CAISEGRRVYNEQFF
CDR3nt: TGTGCCATCAGTGAAGGACGGAGAGTTTACAATGAGCAGTTCTTC

j_gene: TRBJ1-3
abundance: NA
v_gene: TRBV19
d_gene: NA
CDR3aa: CASSMEGSGNTIYF
CDR3nt: TGTGCCAGTAGTATGGAGGGGTCTGGAAACACCATATATTTT